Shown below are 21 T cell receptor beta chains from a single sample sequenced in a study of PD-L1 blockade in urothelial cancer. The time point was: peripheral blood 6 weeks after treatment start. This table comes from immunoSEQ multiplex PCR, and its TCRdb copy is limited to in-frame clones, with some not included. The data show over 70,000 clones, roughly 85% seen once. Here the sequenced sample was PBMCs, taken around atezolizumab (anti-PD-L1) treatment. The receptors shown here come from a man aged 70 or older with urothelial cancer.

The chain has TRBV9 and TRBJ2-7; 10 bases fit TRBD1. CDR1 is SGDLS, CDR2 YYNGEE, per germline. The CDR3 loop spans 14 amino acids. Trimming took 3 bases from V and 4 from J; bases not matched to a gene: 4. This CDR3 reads CASSAGQGGYEQYF. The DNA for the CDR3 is TGTGCCAGCAGCGCAGGACAGGGGGGGTACGAGCAGTACTTC.

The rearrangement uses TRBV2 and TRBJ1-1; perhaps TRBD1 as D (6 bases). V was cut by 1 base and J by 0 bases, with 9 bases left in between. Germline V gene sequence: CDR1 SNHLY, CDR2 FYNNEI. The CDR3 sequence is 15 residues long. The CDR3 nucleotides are TGTGCCAGCAGTGAAGTCGGACAGTTGAACACTGAAGCTTTCTTT. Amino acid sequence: CASSEVGQLNTEAFF.

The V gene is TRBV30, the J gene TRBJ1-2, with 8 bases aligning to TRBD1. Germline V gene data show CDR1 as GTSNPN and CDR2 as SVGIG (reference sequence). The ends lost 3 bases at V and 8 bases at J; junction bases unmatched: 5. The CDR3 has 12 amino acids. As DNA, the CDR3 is TGTGCCTGGAGGTGGACAGGGAACGGCTACACCTTC. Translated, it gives CAWRWTGNGYTF.

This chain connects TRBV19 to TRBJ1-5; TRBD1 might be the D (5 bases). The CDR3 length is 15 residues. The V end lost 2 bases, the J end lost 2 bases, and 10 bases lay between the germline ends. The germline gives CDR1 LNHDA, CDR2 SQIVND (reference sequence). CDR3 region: CASSISGLGNQPQHF. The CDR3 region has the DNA TGTGCCAGTAGTATATCAGGGCTGGGCAATCAGCCCCAGCATTTT.

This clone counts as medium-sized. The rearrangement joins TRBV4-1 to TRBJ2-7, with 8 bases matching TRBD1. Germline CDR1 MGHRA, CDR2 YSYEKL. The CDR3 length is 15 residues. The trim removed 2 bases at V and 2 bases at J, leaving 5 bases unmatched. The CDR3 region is CASSQLRGQTYEQYF. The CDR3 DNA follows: TGCGCCAGCAGCCAACTCAGGGGGCAGACCTACGAGCAGTACTTC.

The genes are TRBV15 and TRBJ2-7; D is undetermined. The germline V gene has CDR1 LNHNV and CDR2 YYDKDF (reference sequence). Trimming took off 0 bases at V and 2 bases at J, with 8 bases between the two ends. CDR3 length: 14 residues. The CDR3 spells CATSRDLRTYEQYF. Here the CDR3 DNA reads TGTGCCACCAGCAGAGATCTGAGGACCTACGAGCAGTACTTC.

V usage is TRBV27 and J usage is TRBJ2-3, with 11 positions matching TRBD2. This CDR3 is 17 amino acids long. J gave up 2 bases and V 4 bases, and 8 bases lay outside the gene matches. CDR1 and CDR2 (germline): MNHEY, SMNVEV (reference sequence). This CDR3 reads CASSSPLAGGYTDTQYF. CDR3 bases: TGTGCCAGCAGTTCACCATTAGCGGGGGGGTACACAGATACGCAGTATTTT.

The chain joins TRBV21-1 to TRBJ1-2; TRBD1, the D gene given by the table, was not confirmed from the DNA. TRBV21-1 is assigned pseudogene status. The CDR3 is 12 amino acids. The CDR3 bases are TGTGCCAGCAGGGACAGTGTTTCTGGCTACACCTTC. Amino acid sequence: CASRDSVSGYTF.

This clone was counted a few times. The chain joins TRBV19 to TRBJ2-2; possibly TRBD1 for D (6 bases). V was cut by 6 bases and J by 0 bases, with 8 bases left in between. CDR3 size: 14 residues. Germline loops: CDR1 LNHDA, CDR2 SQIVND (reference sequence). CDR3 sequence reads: CASRGTTNTGELFF. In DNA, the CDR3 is TGTGCCAGTAGGGGGACAACGAACACCGGGGAGCTGTTTTTT.

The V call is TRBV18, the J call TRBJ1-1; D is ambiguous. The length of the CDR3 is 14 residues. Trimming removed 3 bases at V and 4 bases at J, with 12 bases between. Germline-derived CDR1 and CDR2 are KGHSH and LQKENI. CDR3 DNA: TGTGCCAGCTCACCTTTAACATCGGGCACTGAAGCTTTCTTT. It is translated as CASSPLTSGTEAFF.

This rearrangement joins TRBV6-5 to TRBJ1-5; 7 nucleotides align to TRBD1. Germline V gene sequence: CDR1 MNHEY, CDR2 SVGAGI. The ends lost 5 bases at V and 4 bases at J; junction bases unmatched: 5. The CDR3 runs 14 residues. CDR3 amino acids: CASSTRDRNQPQHF. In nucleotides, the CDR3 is TGTGCCAGCAGTACCCGGGACAGAAATCAGCCCCAGCATTTT.

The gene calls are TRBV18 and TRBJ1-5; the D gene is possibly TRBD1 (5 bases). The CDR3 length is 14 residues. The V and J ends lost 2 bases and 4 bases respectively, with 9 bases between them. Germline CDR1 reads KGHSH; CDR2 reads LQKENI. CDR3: CASSPGASNQPQHF. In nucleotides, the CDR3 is TGTGCCAGCTCACCAGGGGCATCAAATCAGCCCCAGCATTTT.

The CDR3, as DNA: TGTGCCAGTAGTATCCCCCCCGGCACTGAAGCTTTCTTT. Its protein is CASSIPPGTEAFF. The V and J genes are TRBV19 and TRBJ1-1; D is uncertain. This CDR3 comprises 13 residues. Germline assignment: CDR1 LNHDA and CDR2 SQIVND (reference sequence). V lost 3 bases, J lost 4 bases, and 9 bases lay in between.

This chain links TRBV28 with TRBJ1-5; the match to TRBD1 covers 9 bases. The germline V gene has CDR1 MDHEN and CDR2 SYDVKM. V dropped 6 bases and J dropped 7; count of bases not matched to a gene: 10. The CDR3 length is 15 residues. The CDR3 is CASRPMGQGIQPQHF. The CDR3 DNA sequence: TGTGCCAGCAGACCCATGGGACAGGGAATACAGCCCCAGCATTTT.

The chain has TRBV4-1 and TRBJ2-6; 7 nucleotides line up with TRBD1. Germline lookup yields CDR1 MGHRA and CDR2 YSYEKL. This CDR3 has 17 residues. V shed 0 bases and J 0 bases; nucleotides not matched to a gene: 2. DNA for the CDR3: TGCGCCAGCAGCCAAGAGGGGACAGCCTCTGGGGCCAACGTCCTGACTTTC. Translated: CASSQEGTASGANVLTF.

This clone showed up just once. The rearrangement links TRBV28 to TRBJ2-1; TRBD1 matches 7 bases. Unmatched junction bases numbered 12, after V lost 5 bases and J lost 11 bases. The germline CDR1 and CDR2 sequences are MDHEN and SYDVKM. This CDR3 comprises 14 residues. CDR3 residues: CASSPTHETGQQFF. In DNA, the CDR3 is TGTGCCAGCAGTCCCACCCATGAGACAGGGCAGCAGTTCTTC. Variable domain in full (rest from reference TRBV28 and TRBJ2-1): DVKVTQSSRYLVKRTGEKVFLECVQDMDHENMFWYRQDPGLGLRLIYFSYDVKMKEKGDIPEGYSVSREKKERFSLILESASTNQTSMYLCASSPTHETGQQFFGPGTRLTVL.

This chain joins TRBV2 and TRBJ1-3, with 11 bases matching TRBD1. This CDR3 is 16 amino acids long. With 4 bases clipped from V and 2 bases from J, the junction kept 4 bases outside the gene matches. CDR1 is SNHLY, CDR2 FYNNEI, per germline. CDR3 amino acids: CASSGTGGRTGNTIYF. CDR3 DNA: TGTGCCAGCAGTGGGACAGGGGGCAGGACTGGAAACACCATATATTTT.

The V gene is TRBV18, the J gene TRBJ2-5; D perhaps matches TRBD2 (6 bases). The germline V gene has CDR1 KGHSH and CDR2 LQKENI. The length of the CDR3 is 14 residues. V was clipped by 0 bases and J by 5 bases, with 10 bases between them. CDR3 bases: TGTGCCAGCTCACCACCGAAAGGGAGGGAGACCCAGTACTTC. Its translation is CASSPPKGRETQYF. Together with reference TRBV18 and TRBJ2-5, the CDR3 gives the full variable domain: NAGVMQNPRHLVRRRGQEARLRCSPMKGHSHVYWYRQLPEEGLKFMVYLQKENIIDESGMPKERFSAEFPKEGPSILRIQQVVRGDSAAYFCASSPPKGRETQYFGPGTRLLVL.

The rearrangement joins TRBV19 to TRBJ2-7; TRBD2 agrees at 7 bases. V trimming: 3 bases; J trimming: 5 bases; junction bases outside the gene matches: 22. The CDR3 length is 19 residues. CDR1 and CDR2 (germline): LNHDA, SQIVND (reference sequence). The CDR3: CASSIRLTSHRDAGNEQYF. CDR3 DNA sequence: TGTGCCAGTAGTATCAGGCTGACTAGCCACCGCGACGCCGGGAACGAGCAGTACTTC.

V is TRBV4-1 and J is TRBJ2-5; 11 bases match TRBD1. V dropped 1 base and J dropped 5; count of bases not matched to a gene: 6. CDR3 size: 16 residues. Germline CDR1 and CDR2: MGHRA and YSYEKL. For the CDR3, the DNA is TGCGCCAGCAGCCAAGTAGCGGGACAGGGGGACGAGACCCAGTACTTC. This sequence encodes CASSQVAGQGDETQYF.

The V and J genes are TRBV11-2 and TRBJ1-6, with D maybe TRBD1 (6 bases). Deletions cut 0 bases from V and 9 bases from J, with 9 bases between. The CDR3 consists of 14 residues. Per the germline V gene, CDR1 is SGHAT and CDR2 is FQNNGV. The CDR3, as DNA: TGTGCCAGCAGCTTAGAGGCAGGGGTTTCACCCCTCCACTTT. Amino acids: CASSLEAGVSPLHF.